The 8 T cell receptor beta chains given below trace back to one sample, sequenced in a study of cytomegalovirus exposure and HLA in healthy donors. The PCR contained 60 Vbeta and 13 Jbeta primers. Produced via immunoSEQ multiplex PCR; TCRdb's table is partial and in-frame only. This sample has about 95,000 clones, with nearly 80% found just once. Source material: PBMCs. These receptors were obtained from a woman between 35 and 50 years old in good health and CMV-seropositive.

In DNA, the CDR3 is TGTGCCAGCAGCTTGAGCTTTACAGGGATGAACACTGAAGCTTTCTTT. The encoded protein is CASSLSFTGMNTEAFF. The genes are TRBV5-6 and TRBJ1-1; tentative D call: TRBD1 (6 bases). In germline, CDR1 is SGHDT, CDR2 YYEEEE. V shed 1 base and J shed 0 bases, with 13 bases lying between them. The CDR3 extends over 16 amino acids.

The chain joins TRBV29-1 to TRBJ2-5, with 12 bases matching TRBD2. V was pared by 3 bases and J by 4 bases, with 12 bases of the junction left unmatched. Per the germline V gene, CDR1 is SQVTM and CDR2 is ANQGSEA. The length of the CDR3 is 17 residues. CDR3: CSVDLTSGRGGAETQYF. CDR3 sequence (DNA): TGCAGCGTTGACCTGACTAGCGGGAGAGGAGGCGCAGAGACCCAGTACTTC.

The rearrangement joins TRBV5-1 to TRBJ1-4; D is unresolved. The length of the CDR3 is 15 residues. Germline lookup yields CDR1 SGHRS and CDR2 YFSETQ. V lost 1 base and J 1 base, leaving 8 bases between the germline ends. The CDR3 is CASSLTGETNEKLFF. The CDR3 DNA reads TGCGCCAGCAGCTTGACCGGGGAAACTAATGAAAAACTGTTTTTT. Supplemented by reference TRBV5-1 and TRBJ1-4, the full variable domain reads KAGVTQTPRYLIKTRGQQVTLSCSPISGHRSVSWYQQTPGQGLQFLFEYFSETQRNKGNFPGRFSGRQFSNSRSEMNVSTLELGDSALYLCASSLTGETNEKLFFGSGTQLSVL.

The gene calls are TRBV30 and TRBJ1-2; no firm D call. Trimming took off 4 bases at V and 3 bases at J, with 15 bases between the two ends. CDR3 size: 14 residues. The V gene's germline CDR1 is GTSNPN and CDR2 SVGIG (reference sequence). Here the CDR3 DNA reads TGTGCCTGGAATCCCGGGGTGCGGGACTATGGCTACACCTTC. Its protein is CAWNPGVRDYGYTF.

This clone was recorded a few times. The genes are TRBV6-4 and TRBJ2-1, with a weak D call TRBD1 (6 bases). Trimming pared 3 bases from V and 6 bases from J, leaving 15 bases between. The CDR3 length is 15 residues. Germline-derived CDR1 and CDR2 are MRHNA and SNTAGT. The CDR3 is CASSDGQGIGNEQFF. CDR3 DNA sequence: TGTGCCAGCAGTGATGGTCAGGGGATAGGCAATGAGCAGTTCTTC.

The chain links TRBV29-1 to TRBJ2-7; D is unclear. CDR3 size: 11 residues. Trimming shortened V by 4 bases and J by 4 bases, and 8 bases separated the two germline ends. Germline CDR1 reads SQVTM; CDR2 reads ANQGSEA. CDR3 region: CSVGGGYEQYF. The CDR3 DNA follows: TGCAGCGTTGGAGGCGGTTACGAGCAGTACTTC.

CDR3 nucleotide sequence: TGTGCCAGCAGTTGGGCCCTGACAGCTAACTATGGCTACACCTTC. This codes for CASSWALTANYGYTF. The V call is TRBV6-6, the J call TRBJ1-2, with D perhaps TRBD1 (5 bases). Germline loops: CDR1 MNHNY, CDR2 SVGAGI (reference sequence). The CDR3 runs 15 residues. The V and J ends lost 4 bases and 0 bases respectively, with 12 bases between them.

The chain combines TRBV6-5 with TRBJ2-7; the match to TRBD2 covers 8 bases. Germline V CDR1 and CDR2: MNHEY, SVGAGI. V lost 4 bases and J lost 5; bases outside the gene matches: 7. There are 14 residues in the CDR3. CDR3 sequence: CASSSAGGIDEQYF. The CDR3 DNA reads as TGTGCCAGCAGTTCCGCGGGGGGTATCGACGAGCAGTACTTC.